This T cell receptor beta chain came from a study of CD8 T cells in ankylosing spondylitis. Overall study results and limits: Disease-associated clones were CD8+ and fairly uncommon in peripheral blood. Disease-linked clones reportedly showed significant enrichment in matched ankylosing spondylitis synovial fluid. A TCR beta motif made of eight highly homologous variants seemed typical of ankylosing spondylitis blood.

This clonotype was found a few times. Its antigen is not known. CDR3 length equals 15 residues. V shed 1 base and J shed 5 bases, with 14 bases lying between them. From germline, CDR1 is LGHDT and CDR2 YNNKEL (reference sequence). TCRdb processed the 5' RACE reads anew with MiXCR; each CDR3 protein has one entry. Seen here are a few hundred thousand distinct CDR3 sequences, 20% to 25% observed once, and the top ten hold about 16%. This receptor was obtained from a male donor with ankylosing spondylitis. Sample: blood, either unsorted or a sorted T cell fraction (not recorded which). The rearrangement links TRBV3-1 to TRBJ2-5, with D unclear. The CDR3 region is CASSQVAGAGETQYF. CDR3 in DNA: TGTGCCAGCAGCCAAGTAGCTGGCGCTGGGGAGACCCAGTACTTC.